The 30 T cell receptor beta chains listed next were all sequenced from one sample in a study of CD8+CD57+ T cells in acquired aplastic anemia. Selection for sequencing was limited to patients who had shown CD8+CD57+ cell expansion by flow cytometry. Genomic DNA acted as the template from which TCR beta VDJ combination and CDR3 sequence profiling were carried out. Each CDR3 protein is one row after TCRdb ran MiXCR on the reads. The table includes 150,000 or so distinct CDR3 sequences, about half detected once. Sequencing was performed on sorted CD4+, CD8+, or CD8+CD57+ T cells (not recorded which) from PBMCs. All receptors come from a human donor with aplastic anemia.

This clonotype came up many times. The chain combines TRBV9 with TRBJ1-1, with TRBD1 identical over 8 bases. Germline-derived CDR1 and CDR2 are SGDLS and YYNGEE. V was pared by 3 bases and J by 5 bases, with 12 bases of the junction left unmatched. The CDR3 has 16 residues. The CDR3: CASSGGQGAPHTEAFF. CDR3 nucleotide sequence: TGTGCCAGCAGCGGGGGGCAGGGGGCGCCTCATACTGAAGCTTTCTTT. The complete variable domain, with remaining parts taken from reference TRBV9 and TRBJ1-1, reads DSGVTQTPKHLITATGQRVTLRCSPRSGDLSVYWYQQSLDQGLQFLIQYYNGEERAKGNILERFSAQQFPDLHSELNLSSLELGDSALYFCASSGGQGAPHTEAFFGQGTRLTVV.

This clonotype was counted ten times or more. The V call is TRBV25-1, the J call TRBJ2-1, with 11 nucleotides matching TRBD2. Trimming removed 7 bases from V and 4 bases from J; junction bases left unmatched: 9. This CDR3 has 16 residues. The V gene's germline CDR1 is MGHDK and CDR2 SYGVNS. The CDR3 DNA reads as TGTGCCAGCACCTTTCCCGGGACTAGCGGTTACAATGAGCAGTTCTTC. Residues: CASTFPGTSGYNEQFF.

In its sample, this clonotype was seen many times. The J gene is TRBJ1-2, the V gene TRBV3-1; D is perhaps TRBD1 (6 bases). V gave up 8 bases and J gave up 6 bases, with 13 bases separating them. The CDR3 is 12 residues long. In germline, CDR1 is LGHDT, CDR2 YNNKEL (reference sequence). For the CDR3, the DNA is TGTGCCAGCGGTGACAGGAGCCATGGCTACACCTTC. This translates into CASGDRSHGYTF.

For the CDR3, the DNA is TGCAGTGCTAGTCGGTTCTCCTACGAGCAGTACTTC. This sequence encodes CSASRFSYEQYF. The chain combines TRBV20-1 with TRBJ2-7; no clear D gene. V was shortened by 3 bases and J by 0 bases, with 6 bases between the two germline ends. Germline CDR1 is DFQATT and CDR2 is SNEGSKA (reference sequence). The CDR3 has 12 amino acids.

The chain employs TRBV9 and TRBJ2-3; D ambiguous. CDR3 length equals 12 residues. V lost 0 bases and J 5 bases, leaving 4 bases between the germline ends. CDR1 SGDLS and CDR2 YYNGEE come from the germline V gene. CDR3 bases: TGTGCCAGCAGCGTAGTAGGAGATACGCAGTATTTT. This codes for CASSVVGDTQYF.

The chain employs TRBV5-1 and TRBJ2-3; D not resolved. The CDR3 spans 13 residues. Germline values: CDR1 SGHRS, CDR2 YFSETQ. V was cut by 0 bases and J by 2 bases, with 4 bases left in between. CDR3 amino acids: CASSLGDTDTQYF. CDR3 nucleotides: TGCGCCAGCAGCTTGGGGGACACAGATACGCAGTATTTT.

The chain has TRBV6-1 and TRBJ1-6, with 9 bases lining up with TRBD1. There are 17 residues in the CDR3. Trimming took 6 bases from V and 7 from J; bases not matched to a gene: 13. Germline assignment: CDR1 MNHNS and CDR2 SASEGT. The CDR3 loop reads CASRIGQGRRKNSPLHF. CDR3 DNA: TGTGCCAGCAGGATCGGACAGGGGCGGCGGAAAAATTCACCCCTCCACTTT.

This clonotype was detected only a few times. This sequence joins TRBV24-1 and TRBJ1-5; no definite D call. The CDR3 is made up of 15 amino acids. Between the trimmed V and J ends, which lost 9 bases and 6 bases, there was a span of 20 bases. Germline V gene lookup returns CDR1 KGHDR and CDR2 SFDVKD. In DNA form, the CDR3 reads TGTGCCACCCCGTGGGCTGCGGGTTTGGGTCAGCCCCAGCATTTT. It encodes CATPWAAGLGQPQHF.

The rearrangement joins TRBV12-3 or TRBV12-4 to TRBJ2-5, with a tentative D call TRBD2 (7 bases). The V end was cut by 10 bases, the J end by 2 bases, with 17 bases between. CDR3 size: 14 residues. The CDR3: CATSGEGGQETQYF. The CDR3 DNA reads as TGTGCCACCTCGGGGGAGGGGGGACAAGAGACCCAGTACTTC.

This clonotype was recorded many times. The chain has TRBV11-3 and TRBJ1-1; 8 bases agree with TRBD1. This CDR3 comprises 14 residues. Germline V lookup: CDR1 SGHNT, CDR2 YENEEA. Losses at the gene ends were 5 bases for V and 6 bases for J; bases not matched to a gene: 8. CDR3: CASSRDRGRAEAFF. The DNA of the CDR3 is TGTGCCAGCAGCCGCGACAGGGGTCGGGCTGAAGCTTTCTTT.

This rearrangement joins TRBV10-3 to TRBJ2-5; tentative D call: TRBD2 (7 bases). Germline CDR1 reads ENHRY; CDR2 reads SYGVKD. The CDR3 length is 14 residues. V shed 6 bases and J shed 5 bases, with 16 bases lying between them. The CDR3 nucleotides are TGTGCCATCAGACCTACAGGGCGGGGGGAGACCCAGTACTTC. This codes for CAIRPTGRGETQYF.

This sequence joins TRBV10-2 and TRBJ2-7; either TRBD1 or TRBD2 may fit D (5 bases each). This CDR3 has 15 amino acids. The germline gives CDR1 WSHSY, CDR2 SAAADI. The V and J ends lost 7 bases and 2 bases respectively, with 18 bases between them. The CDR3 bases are TGCGCCAGCAACGCCGGGGCAGTCGCCCCCTACGAGCAGTACTTC. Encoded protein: CASNAGAVAPYEQYF.

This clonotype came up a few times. CDR3: CASSSTPRTGHIYNEQFF. CDR3 in DNA: TGTGCCAGCAGCTCCACCCCCCGGACAGGGCACATCTACAATGAGCAGTTCTTC. The chain joins TRBV7-1 to TRBJ2-1, with 8 bases identical to TRBD1. TRBV7-1 is an ORF; its function is uncertain. The CDR3 length is 18 residues. J lost 3 bases, V lost 3 bases, and 13 bases had no gene match.

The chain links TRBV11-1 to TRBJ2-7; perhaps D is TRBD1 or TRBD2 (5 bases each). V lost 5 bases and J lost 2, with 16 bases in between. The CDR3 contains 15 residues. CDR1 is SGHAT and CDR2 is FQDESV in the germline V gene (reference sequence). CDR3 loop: CASSLTPGPTYEQYF. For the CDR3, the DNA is TGTGCCAGCAGCCTTACGCCGGGACCCACCTACGAGCAGTACTTC.

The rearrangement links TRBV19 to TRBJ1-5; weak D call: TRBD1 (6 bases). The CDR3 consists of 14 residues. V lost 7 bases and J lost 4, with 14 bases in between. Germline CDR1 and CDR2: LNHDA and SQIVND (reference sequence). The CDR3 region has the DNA TGTGCCAGTAAAGGGCAGGGGAGAAATCAGCCCCAGCATTTT. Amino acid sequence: CASKGQGRNQPQHF.

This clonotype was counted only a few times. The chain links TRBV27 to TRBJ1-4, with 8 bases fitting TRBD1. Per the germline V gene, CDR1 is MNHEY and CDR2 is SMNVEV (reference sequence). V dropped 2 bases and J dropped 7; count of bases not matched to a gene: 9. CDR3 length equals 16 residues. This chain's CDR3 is CASSLGQGVWGEKLFF. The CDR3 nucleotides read TGTGCCAGCAGTTTAGGACAGGGAGTTTGGGGTGAAAAACTGTTTTTT. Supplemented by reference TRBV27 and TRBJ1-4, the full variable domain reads EAQVTQNPRYLITVTGKKLTVTCSQNMNHEYMSWYRQDPGLGLRQIYYSMNVEVTDKGDVPEGYKVSRKEKRNFPLILESPSPNQTSLYFCASSLGQGVWGEKLFFGSGTQLSVL.

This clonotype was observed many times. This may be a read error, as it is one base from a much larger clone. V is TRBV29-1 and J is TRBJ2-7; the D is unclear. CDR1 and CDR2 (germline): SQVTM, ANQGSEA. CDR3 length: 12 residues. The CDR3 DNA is TGCGGCGTTGAGGTCTGGGGCTACGAGCAGTACGTC. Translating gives CGVEVWGYEQYV.

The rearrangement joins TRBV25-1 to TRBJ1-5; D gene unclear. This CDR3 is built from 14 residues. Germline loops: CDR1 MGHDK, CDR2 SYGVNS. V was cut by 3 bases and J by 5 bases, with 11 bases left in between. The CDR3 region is CASSDSYEDQPQHF. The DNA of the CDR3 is TGTGCCAGCAGTGATTCCTACGAAGATCAGCCCCAGCATTTT. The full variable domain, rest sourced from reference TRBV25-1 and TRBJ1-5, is EADIYQTPRYLVIGTGKKITLECSQTMGHDKMYWYQQDPGMELHLIHYSYGVNSTEKGDLSSESTVSRIRTEHFPLTLESARPSHTSQYLCASSDSYEDQPQHFGDGTRLSIL.

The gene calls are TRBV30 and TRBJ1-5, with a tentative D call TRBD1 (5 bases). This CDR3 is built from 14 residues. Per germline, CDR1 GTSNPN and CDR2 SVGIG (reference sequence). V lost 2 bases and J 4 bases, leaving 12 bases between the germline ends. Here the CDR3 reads CAWSWGENNQPQHF. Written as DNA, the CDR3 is TGTGCCTGGAGTTGGGGGGAGAATAATCAGCCCCAGCATTTT.

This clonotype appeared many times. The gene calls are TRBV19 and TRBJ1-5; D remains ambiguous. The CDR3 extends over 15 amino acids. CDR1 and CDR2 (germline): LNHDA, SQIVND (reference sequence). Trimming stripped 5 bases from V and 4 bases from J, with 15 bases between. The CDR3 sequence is CASSDSGGVNQPQHF. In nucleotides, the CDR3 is TGTGCCAGTAGTGATAGTGGCGGGGTTAATCAGCCCCAGCATTTT.

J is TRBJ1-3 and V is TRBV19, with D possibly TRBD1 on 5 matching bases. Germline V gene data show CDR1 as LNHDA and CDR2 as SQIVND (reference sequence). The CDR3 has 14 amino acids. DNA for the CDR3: TGTGCTACGACCGGGGCCGCCTCTGGAAACACCATATATTTT. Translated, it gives CATTGAASGNTIYF.

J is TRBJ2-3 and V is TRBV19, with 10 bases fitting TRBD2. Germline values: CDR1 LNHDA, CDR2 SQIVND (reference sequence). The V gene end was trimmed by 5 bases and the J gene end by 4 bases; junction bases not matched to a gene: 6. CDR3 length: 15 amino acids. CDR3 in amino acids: CASSPRSGRSDTQYF. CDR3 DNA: TGTGCCAGTAGTCCCCGTAGCGGGAGGTCAGATACGCAGTATTTT.

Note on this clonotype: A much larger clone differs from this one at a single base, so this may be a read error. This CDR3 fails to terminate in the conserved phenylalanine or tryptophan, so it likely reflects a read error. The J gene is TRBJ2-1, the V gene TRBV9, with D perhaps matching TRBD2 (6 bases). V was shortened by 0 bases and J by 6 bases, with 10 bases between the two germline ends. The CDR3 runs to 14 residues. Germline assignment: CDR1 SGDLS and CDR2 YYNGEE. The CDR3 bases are TGTGCCAGCAGCGTAGGATCGGGAGTCAATGAGCAGTTCCTC. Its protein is CASSVGSGVNEQFL.

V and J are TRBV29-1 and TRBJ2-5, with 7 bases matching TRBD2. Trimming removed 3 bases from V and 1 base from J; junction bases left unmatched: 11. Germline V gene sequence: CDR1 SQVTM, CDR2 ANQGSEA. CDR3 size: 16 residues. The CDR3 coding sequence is TGCAGCGTTGATGGGGTGCTAGCGGTAACCCAAGAGACCCAGTACTTC. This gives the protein CSVDGVLAVTQETQYF.

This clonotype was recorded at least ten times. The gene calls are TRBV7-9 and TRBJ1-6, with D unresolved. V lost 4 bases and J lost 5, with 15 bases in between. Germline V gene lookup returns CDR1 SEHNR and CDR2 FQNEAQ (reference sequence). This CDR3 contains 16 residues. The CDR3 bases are TGTGCCAGCAGCTCGGCAGGCATGGGAGATAATTCACCCCTCCACTTT. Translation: CASSSAGMGDNSPLHF.

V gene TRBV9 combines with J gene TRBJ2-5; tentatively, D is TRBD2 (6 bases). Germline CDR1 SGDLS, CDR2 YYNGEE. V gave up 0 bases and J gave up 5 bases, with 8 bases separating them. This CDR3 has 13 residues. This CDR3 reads CASSVAGRETQYF. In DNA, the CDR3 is TGTGCCAGCAGCGTAGCTGGGAGGGAGACCCAGTACTTC.

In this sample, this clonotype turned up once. Written as DNA, the CDR3 is TGTGCCAGCAGTTCCCCCAGAGGAGACTACACCTTC. Protein sequence: CASSSPRGDYTF. The chain uses TRBV27 and TRBJ1-2, with D unresolved. Trimming pared 4 bases from V and 10 bases from J, leaving 13 bases between. CDR3 length: 12 amino acids. Germline V gives CDR1 MNHEY, CDR2 SMNVEV (reference sequence).

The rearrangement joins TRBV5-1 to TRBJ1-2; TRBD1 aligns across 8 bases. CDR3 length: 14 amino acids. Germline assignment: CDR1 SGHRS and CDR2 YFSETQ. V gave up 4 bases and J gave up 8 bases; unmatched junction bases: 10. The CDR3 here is CASSTGQGDRGYTF. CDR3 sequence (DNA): TGCGCCAGCAGCACCGGACAGGGAGATAGGGGCTACACCTTC.

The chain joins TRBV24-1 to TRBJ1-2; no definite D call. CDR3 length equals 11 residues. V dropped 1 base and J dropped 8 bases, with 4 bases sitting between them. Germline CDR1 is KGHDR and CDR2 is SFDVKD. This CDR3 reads CATSDLGGYTF. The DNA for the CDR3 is TGTGCCACCAGTGATTTAGGGGGCTACACCTTC.

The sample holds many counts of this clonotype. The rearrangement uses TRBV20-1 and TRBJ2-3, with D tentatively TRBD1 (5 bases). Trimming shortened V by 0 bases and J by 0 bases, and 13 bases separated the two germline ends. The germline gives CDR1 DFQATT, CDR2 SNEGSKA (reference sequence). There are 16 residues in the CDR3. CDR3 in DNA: TGCAGTGCTAGAGATCATTGGGGCCTAAGCACAGATACGCAGTATTTT. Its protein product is CSARDHWGLSTDTQYF.